This note documents a single TCR beta chain sequence. The specificity of this receptor is unknown. The sample holds no much larger clone one base away, and base qualities are not on file. The sample is drawn from a study of T cell repertoires in cytomegalovirus infection (dated by TCRdb to between 2018 and 2021). At the level of the whole study: Recently identified HLA-C-restricted CMV epitopes, whose presentation resists viral immunomodulation, were targeted by peptide stimulations together with well-studied HLA-B-restricted epitopes. Because public TCR beta signatures pointed to carriage of CMV infection together with the matching HLA type, the HLA type of each donor mattered for the analysis.

At the junction V is shortened by 7 bases and J by 8 bases; bases outside the gene matches: 10. From cysteine to phenylalanine, the CDR3 is 14 amino acids long. The DNA shown is the 42-base CDR3, in frame from base 1. The CDR1 and CDR2 encoded by the germline V gene (reference sequence) are MNHEY and SMNVEV. This specimen's treatment or condition label, interpreted: in vitro stimulation with specific CMV peptide epitopes to enrich CMV-specific T cells. Sequencer: Illumina HiSeq 1500. TCRdb redid the processing of the public reads, applying fastp at Q25 and MiXCR, and retained in-frame beta chains. Each CDR3 protein appears once, grouped with its most common genes and DNA. The sample data list approximately 120,000 distinct CDR3 sequences, and approximately 28% of these were observed just once. The ten largest clones take up about 81% of the sample. Points the paper makes about the study in general: The ex vivo response was dominated by HLA-C-restricted CMV-specific TCR beta clonotypes, and the single most frequent clonotype in two of eight donors was supplied by these HLA-C-restricted clonotypes. Carriers of CMV infection plus the relevant HLA type were discriminated by the cumulative frequency of public TCR beta family members in the study cohort and in an independent roughly 370-donor cohort.

The sample in question was CD8+ T cells from cultured PBMCs, obtained from culture after CMV antigen stimulation. This TCR was sampled from a human donor in good health (CMV status not recorded). Some clones in this sample may be carry-over from other donors' samples. The sequence links TRBV27 to TRBJ2-1, and 8 junctional nucleotides match TRBD1. The CDR3 in this case is CASIRGQGVYEQFF. The DNA is as follows: TGTGCCAGCATTCGTGGACAGGGCGTCTATGAGCAGTTCTTC.